The rows below give T cell receptor beta chains drawn from one sample of a study of shared clonotypes between healthy human individuals. This table comes from immunoSEQ multiplex PCR, and its TCRdb copy is limited to in-frame clones, with some not included. The data show about 2.3 million clones, approximately 90% seen once. Sequences were obtained from naive CD4+ T cells from PBMCs. The receptors here all came from a man between 18 and 35 years old in good health. Some clones in this sample may be carry-over from other donors' samples. Both conserved end residues are part of each CDR3. D genes are given only for firm matches. Size is stated for part of the rows, as once, few or many counts, or as a class when the clone is expanded.

-,TRBV29-1,TRBD2,TRBJ2-1,TGCAGCGGCGGACTAGCGGGTGGAGGCGGCAATGAGCAGTTCTTC,CSGGLAGGGGNEQFF
-,TRBV19,-,TRBJ2-7,TGTGCCAGTAGCACACGCGGGGCCGGTGACGAGCAGTACTTC,CASSTRGAGDEQYF
once,TRBV5-6,TRBD2,TRBJ2-1,TGTGCCAGCAGCTTCGGACTAGTCAACGGGAATGAGCAGTTCTTC,CASSFGLVNGNEQFF
-,TRBV6-5,-,TRBJ1-5,TGTGCCAGCAGTTGGCCCGCTGGGAGCAATCAGCCCCAGCATTTT,CASSWPAGSNQPQHF
-,TRBV28,-,TRBJ2-7,TGTGCCAGCAGCCCACCCTGGGGGGGGCTCGACGAGCAGTACTTC,CASSPPWGGLDEQYF
-,TRBV10-3,-,TRBJ1-2,TGTGCCATCAGTGAGTCCTATGGCTACACCTTC,CAISESYGYTF
-,TRBV5-1,TRBD1,TRBJ1-1,TGCGCCAGCAGCCCTCAATTTCCGGGACAGGGTATGACTGAAGCTTTCTTT,CASSPQFPGQGMTEAFF
-,TRBV18,-,TRBJ1-2,TGTGCCAGCTCACCTGGCGGACAAATCCCTATCAACTATGGCTACACCTTC,CASSPGGQIPINYGYTF
-,TRBV27,-,TRBJ2-7,TGTGCCAGCAGTGGGCAGGGGGGACGCTACGAGCAGTACTTC,CASSGQGGRYEQYF
-,TRBV5-3,-,TRBJ1-2,TGTGCCCCCTATGGCTACACCTTC,CAPYGYTF
-,TRBV18,TRBD2,TRBJ2-2,TGTGCCAGCGTCGGGGTAGCGGGTCTCCCCCCCGGGGAGCTGTTTTTT,CASVGVAGLPPGELFF
once,TRBV7-9,-,TRBJ2-5,TGTGCCAGCAGCTTAAGGAGTGGGGTGGAGACCCAGTACTTC,CASSLRSGVETQYF
-,TRBV5-6,-,TRBJ2-1,TGTGCCAGCAACTTTTGGGGCTCTCCCAATGAGCAGTTCTTC,CASNFWGSPNEQFF
once,TRBV28,-,TRBJ2-4,TGTGCCAGCACCCCAGAAACACAAGCCAAAAACATTCAGTACTTC,CASTPETQAKNIQYF
-,TRBV6-1,-,TRBJ1-2,TGTGCCAGCCTGGACATCTCACCTTTCTACACCTTC,CASLDISPFYTF
-,TRBV18,-,TRBJ2-2,TGTGCCAGCTCGCCTAGGAAGTGGTTGAACACCGGGGAGCTGTTTTTT,CASSPRKWLNTGELFF
once,TRBV6-1,-,TRBJ2-2,TGTGCCAGCAGCACCGGGACTCAGAACACCGGGGAGCTGTTTTTT,CASSTGTQNTGELFF
-,TRBV27,TRBD1,TRBJ1-2,TGTGCCAGCAGGACTAGACAGGGTAGCGATGGCTACACCTTC,CASRTRQGSDGYTF
-,TRBV28,-,TRBJ2-5,TGTGCCAGCAGTCGACACCTCAAGCGGGCGGGCGCGACCCAGTACTTC,CASSRHLKRAGATQYF
-,TRBV18,-,TRBJ2-3,TGTGCCAGCTCACCGAACCGTCAGACTACGGATACGCAGTATTTT,CASSPNRQTTDTQYF
-,TRBV7-3,-,TRBJ2-5,TGTGCCAGCAGCTTAACAGGCGGTCGACAAGAGACCCAGTACTTC,CASSLTGGRQETQYF
-,TRBV11-2,-,TRBJ2-2,TGTGCCAGCAGCGCTTACCCGAAGGCCGGGGAGCTGTTTTTT,CASSAYPKAGELFF
-,TRBV29-1,-,TRBJ2-7,TGCAGCGTTGAAGGGGGCCCCGGAGGGGCCTACGAGCAGTACTTC,CSVEGGPGGAYEQYF
-,TRBV5-6,-,TRBJ2-1,TGTGCCAGCAGCTTTTATCGTAGGGGCAATGAGCAGTTCTTC,CASSFYRRGNEQFF
-,TRBV29-1,-,TRBJ1-2,TGCAGCGTTGGAGAGCTGTATGGCTACACCTTC,CSVGELYGYTF
-,TRBV9,-,TRBJ2-5,TGTGCCAGCAGCGTAGAGTCCCTGGCGGTCCTTGGGACCCAGTACTTC,CASSVESLAVLGTQYF
-,TRBV6-6,TRBD1,TRBJ1-4,TGTGCCAGCAGCTCAGGACAGGGATTGCGTGAAAAACTGTTTTTT,CASSSGQGLREKLFF
-,TRBV7-9,-,TRBJ2-3,TGTGCCAGCAGCTTAGTGGGACGAACGGATACGCAGTATTTT,CASSLVGRTDTQYF
-,TRBV15,TRBD1,TRBJ1-4,TGTGCCACCAGCAGAGATCCCTTCGGGACAGGGGACGAAAAACTGTTTTTT,CATSRDPFGTGDEKLFF
-,TRBV19,-,TRBJ2-1,TGTGCCAGTAGTCCTCTGGCAGGCTCCTACAATGAGCAGTTCTTC,CASSPLAGSYNEQFF
-,TRBV5-5,TRBD2,TRBJ2-1,TGTGCCAGCAGCCATTGGGGCGGGAGCTCCTACAATGAGCAGTTCTTC,CASSHWGGSSYNEQFF
-,TRBV28,-,TRBJ1-5,TGTGCCAGCAGTTCGACTACAGGGTTAAGCAATCAGCCCCAGCATTTT,CASSSTTGLSNQPQHF
-,TRBV28,-,TRBJ2-5,TGTGCCAGCTCTCCCCCCGACCGCCACGGGGAGACCCAGTACTTC,CASSPPDRHGETQYF
-,TRBV7-9,-,TRBJ2-7,TGTGCCAGCAAGCCGGGACCCTCGAGCTCCTACGAGCAGTACTTC,CASKPGPSSSYEQYF
-,TRBV9,-,TRBJ2-1,TGTGCCAGCAGCGTATCTGGGAATGAGCAGTTCTTC,CASSVSGNEQFF
once,TRBV5-4,-,TRBJ2-7,TGTGCCAGCAGCTACGACAGATTACGGGAGCAGTACTTC,CASSYDRLREQYF
few,TRBV19,-,TRBJ1-5,TGTGCCAGTAGTAATAGCAATCAGCCCCAGCATTTT,CASSNSNQPQHF
-,TRBV5-1,-,TRBJ2-2,TGCGCCAGCAGCTTCAGTCCCCCGGGGGGGGAGCTGTTTTTT,CASSFSPPGGELFF
-,TRBV30,-,TRBJ2-3,TGTGCCTGGAGTTTAGGGGATACGCAGTATTTT,CAWSLGDTQYF
-,TRBV7-8,-,TRBJ1-6,TGTGCCAGCATCCCCTCCGGGACAACAAATTCACCCCTCCACTTT,CASIPSGTTNSPLHF
-,TRBV5-6,TRBD1,TRBJ2-2,TGTGCCAGCAGCTTGGTGACAGGGGGCCGGACCGGGGAGCTGTTTTTT,CASSLVTGGRTGELFF